This entry describes one TCR beta chain. Specified time point: after dendritic cell vaccination, including at tumor progression/relapse. The PCR used 60 V beta and 13 J beta primers. Profiled with immunoSEQ multiplex PCR; TCRdb holds only in-frame clones, not every one. The sample lists about 50,000 clones, around 89% occurring once. The source of the sample is a study of glioma-infiltrating T cells after dendritic cell vaccination. This CDR3 is built from 14 residues. Trimming cost V 4 bases and J 9 bases; bases outside gene matches: 6. CDR1 and CDR2 (germline): GTSNPN, SVGIG (reference sequence). The chain combines TRBV30 with TRBJ1-6; 10 bases line up with TRBD1. The material sequenced was blood, taken after dendritic cell vaccination. This TCR was sampled from a human donor with glioblastoma. CDR3 residues: CAWNTGTGASPLHF. As DNA, the CDR3 is TGTGCCTGGAACACCGGGACAGGGGCTTCACCCCTCCACTTT.